This T cell receptor beta chain originates from a study of CD4 T cells in relation to SARS-CoV-2 and coronaviruses. Study-level background: ViraFEST: approximately eleven-day antigen culture of PBMCs, then TCR beta CDR3 sequencing.

The germline V gene has CDR1 LGHDT and CDR2 YNNKEL (reference sequence). V dropped 1 base and J dropped 1; count of bases not matched to a gene: 12. There are 20 residues in the CDR3. Worth noting for this clone: What it recognizes is unknown.

Unexposed donor CD4+ T cells date from about 2011-2018, before the COVID-19 pandemic. After roughly ten days of culture, CD4+ T cells were isolated. Cells permitting, SARS-CoV-2 S/N and four cold-coronavirus spikes were tested on unexposed-donor CD4+ T cells. The method was immunoSEQ multiplex PCR; TCRdb's version includes in-frame clones alone and lacks a portion of them. The sample has about 22,000 clones; about 73% are singletons. Input material: CD4+ T cells from PBMCs, cultured in vitro. The sequence was collected from a human donor in good health. The rearrangement uses TRBV3-1 (or the pseudogene TRBV3-2) and TRBJ2-1, with 11 bases matching TRBD2. The CDR3: CASSQVVSGRAWGSYNEQFF. DNA of the CDR3: TGTGCCAGCAGCCAAGTGGTTAGCGGGAGGGCGTGGGGGTCCTACAATGAGCAGTTCTTC.